The sequence of this T cell receptor (beta chain) was determined in a study of identical twins. The study, taken as a whole, reports: Researchers caution that invariant MAIT and iNKT cells could partly confound zero-insertion analyses.

Per germline, CDR1 ENHRY and CDR2 SYGVKD. The CDR3 runs 13 residues. As for this clonotype: What it recognizes is unknown. Compared with germline, one end of the junction differs, possibly owing to a read error.

The cDNA had a unique molecular identifier and a template-switch universal primer site. TCRdb itself ran the 5' RACE reads through MiXCR, one entry per CDR3 protein. The sample records more than 1.5 million distinct CDR3 sequences, under 35% being singletons. J is TRBJ1-4 and V is TRBV10-3; D might be TRBD1 (6 bases). The sample consisted of cord blood. The sequence was obtained from a newborn girl in good health. The CDR3: CAISQGRNEKPFF. CDR3 sequence (DNA): TGTGCCATCAGTCAGGGGCGCAATGAAAAACCGTTTTTT.